This T cell receptor (beta chain) was recorded in a study of kidney transplant recipient with SARS-CoV-2 infection. This clonotype was counted ten times or more. One entry per CDR3 protein results from TCRdb running MiXCR on the reads. The table lists fewer than 250,000 distinct CDR3 sequences, about 30% of them singletons, with roughly 7.3% in the top ten. CDR1 is SSHAT, CDR2 FNYEAQ, per germline (reference sequence). V lost 4 bases, J lost 4 bases, and 22 bases lay in between. This CDR3 comprises 17 residues. Sequenced here: a blood sample, sampled at baseline and on day 111 from a kidney transplant recipient. The chain has TRBV7-7 and TRBJ1-2; no definite D call. This receptor was obtained from a male patient in his 30s who had COVID-19 and was a kidney transplant recipient. Some of the T cells may derive from the graft donor. The CDR3 sequence is CASSCRVKCRKTYGYTF. CDR3 nucleotide sequence: TGTGCCAGCAGCTGTCGCGTTAAGTGCCGAAAGACCTATGGCTACACCTTC.